These T cell receptor beta chains were read from a single sample in a study of graft-versus-host responses after intestinal transplantation. The method was immunoSEQ multiplex PCR; TCRdb's version includes in-frame clones alone and lacks a portion of them. Here the sample spans about 85,000 clones, under 95% being singletons. The antigens for these receptors are not known. Sequenced material: unstimulated CD8+ T cells sorted from spleen or lymph node cells, taken before transplant. The receptors come from a human donor who was the organ donor for an intestinal transplant. The CDR3 runs from the conserved cysteine through the conserved F or W. The order of the fields is J gene, clone size, D gene, V gene, CDR3 length, CDR3 DNA, CDR3 protein. The D gene is left open where the match is weak. Clone size appears in some rows only: once, few, many, or a class for an expanded clone.

j_call: TRBJ1-1; clone_size: -; d_call: -; v_call: TRBV5-1; cdr3_length: 13; cdr3_nt: TGCGCCAGCAGCTTGGCAGTGAACACTGAAGCTTTCTTT; cdr3_aa: CASSLAVNTEAFF
j_call: TRBJ2-3; clone_size: -; d_call: TRBD1; v_call: TRBV11-3; cdr3_length: 16; cdr3_nt: TGTGCCAGCAGCCCCGCGACAGGGGCGGCCACAGATACGCAGTATTTT; cdr3_aa: CASSPATGAATDTQYF
j_call: TRBJ2-7; clone_size: once; d_call: TRBD1; v_call: TRBV2; cdr3_length: 14; cdr3_nt: TGTGCCAGCAGGGGGGACAGCCGTTACTACGAGCAGTACTTC; cdr3_aa: CASRGDSRYYEQYF
j_call: TRBJ2-3; clone_size: -; d_call: TRBD2; v_call: TRBV7-6; cdr3_length: 16; cdr3_nt: TGTGCCAGCAGCTCGATGCTAGCGGGGAGAACAGATACGCAGTATTTT; cdr3_aa: CASSSMLAGRTDTQYF
j_call: TRBJ2-7; clone_size: -; d_call: -; v_call: TRBV5-1; cdr3_length: 15; cdr3_nt: TGCGCCAGCAGCTTGGAAGGTCAGACACTCTACGAGCAGTACTTC; cdr3_aa: CASSLEGQTLYEQYF
j_call: TRBJ2-7; clone_size: -; d_call: -; v_call: TRBV18; cdr3_length: 16; cdr3_nt: TGTGCCAGCTCACCATTGCTAAGGACTCTTGCCTACGAGCAGTACTTC; cdr3_aa: CASSPLLRTLAYEQYF
j_call: TRBJ2-2; clone_size: -; d_call: -; v_call: TRBV6-5; cdr3_length: 16; cdr3_nt: TGTGCCAGCAGTTACTCGTACGGGGGCGTCACCGGGGAGCTGTTTTTT; cdr3_aa: CASSYSYGGVTGELFF
j_call: TRBJ1-1; clone_size: once; d_call: -; v_call: TRBV19; cdr3_length: 13; cdr3_nt: TGTGCCAGTAGTATCCCGGGCCTGGGTGAAGCTTTCTTT; cdr3_aa: CASSIPGLGEAFF
j_call: TRBJ2-3; clone_size: -; d_call: -; v_call: TRBV20-1; cdr3_length: 11; cdr3_nt: TGCAGTGCTAGCCCCGTCGATACGCAGTATTTT; cdr3_aa: CSASPVDTQYF
j_call: TRBJ2-5; clone_size: -; d_call: -; v_call: TRBV2; cdr3_length: 16; cdr3_nt: TGTGCCAGCAGTTTTTCGACAGGAACCAGCAGGGAGACCCAGTACTTC; cdr3_aa: CASSFSTGTSRETQYF
j_call: TRBJ2-7; clone_size: -; d_call: TRBD2; v_call: TRBV7-8; cdr3_length: 16; cdr3_nt: TGTGCCAGCAGCTTAGGCGGGGCTAGCGGGAGCTACGAGCAGTACTTC; cdr3_aa: CASSLGGASGSYEQYF
j_call: TRBJ2-2; clone_size: -; d_call: -; v_call: TRBV9; cdr3_length: 14; cdr3_nt: TGTGCCAGCAGCGTAGGAAGTAGACTTTCAGCGCTGTTTTTT; cdr3_aa: CASSVGSRLSALFF
j_call: TRBJ2-1; clone_size: -; d_call: -; v_call: TRBV30; cdr3_length: 14; cdr3_nt: TGTGCCTGGAGTCCGGGCGGGTATATCAATGAGCAGTTCTTC; cdr3_aa: CAWSPGGYINEQFF
j_call: TRBJ2-7; clone_size: once; d_call: TRBD1; v_call: TRBV5-1; cdr3_length: 13; cdr3_nt: TGCGCCAGCAGCTGGACAGGGGTAGACGAGCAGTACTTC; cdr3_aa: CASSWTGVDEQYF
j_call: TRBJ1-5; clone_size: -; d_call: TRBD1; v_call: TRBV27; cdr3_length: 15; cdr3_nt: TGTGCCAGCAGTTTAGACAGGGGGGGAAATCAGCCCCAGCATTTT; cdr3_aa: CASSLDRGGNQPQHF
j_call: TRBJ2-5; clone_size: once; d_call: -; v_call: TRBV7-2; cdr3_length: 16; cdr3_nt: TGTGCCAGCAGCCCTCAGGAGATTGGGCTTGTAGAGACCCAGTACTTC; cdr3_aa: CASSPQEIGLVETQYF
j_call: TRBJ1-4; clone_size: -; d_call: -; v_call: TRBV20-1; cdr3_length: 11; cdr3_nt: TGCAGTGCTAGAGAGAGGGGGGAACTGTTTTTT; cdr3_aa: CSARERGELFF